The 27 T cell receptor beta chains in this list originate from one sample, sequenced in a study of T cells after yellow fever vaccination. Each CDR3 protein gets one entry after TCRdb re-called the 5' RACE reads with MiXCR. The sample contains over 250,000 distinct CDR3 sequences, 4.1% of which appear only once. The sequencing used PBMCs, collected 5 days after the yellow fever booster vaccination. The origin of the receptors is a man between 18 and 35 years old who received the YFV17D yellow fever vaccine.

The chain joins TRBV6-2 or TRBV6-3 to TRBJ2-7; a possible D gene is TRBD1 (5 bases). Germline values: CDR1 MNHEY, CDR2 SVGEGT. This CDR3 spans 14 amino acids. V dropped 0 bases and J dropped 3 bases, with 9 bases sitting between them. The CDR3 is CASSYSIGVYEQYV. CDR3 coding DNA: TGTGCCAGCAGTTACTCGATAGGGGTCTACGAGCAGTACGTC.

This clonotype was found many times. J is TRBJ2-7 and V is TRBV6-5; D possibly uses TRBD1 or TRBD2 (5 bases each). The length of the CDR3 is 13 residues. Trimming left V 10 bases short and J 6 bases short, with 19 bases between. Germline V lookup: CDR1 MNHEY, CDR2 SVGAGI. The CDR3 DNA sequence: TGTGCCACTAGCCGGGACGGATTGGGCGAGCAGTACGTC. Translating gives CATSRDGLGEQYV.

There are a few counts of this clonotype. The gene calls are TRBV19 and TRBJ2-3; D remains ambiguous. Germline assignment: CDR1 LNHDA and CDR2 SQIVND (reference sequence). Trimming pared 5 bases from V and 3 bases from J, leaving 12 bases between. The CDR3 length is 14 residues. The CDR3 bases are TGTGCCAGTAGTCCCCTAGAGGCGACAGATACGCAGTATTTT. Its protein product is CASSPLEATDTQYF.

The table lists this clonotype with a few counts. This chain uses TRBV18 with TRBJ1-1; D is possibly TRBD1 (6 bases). Germline-derived CDR1 and CDR2 are KGHSH and LQKENI. V was shortened by 2 bases and J by 1 base, with 8 bases between the two germline ends. The CDR3 runs to 14 residues. DNA of the CDR3: TGTGCCAGCTCACCATCACAGGGGAACACTGAAGCTTTCTTT. Translated: CASSPSQGNTEAFF. Full variable domain (remainder filled in from reference TRBV18 and TRBJ1-1): NAGVMQNPRHLVRRRGQEARLRCSPMKGHSHVYWYRQLPEEGLKFMVYLQKENIIDESGMPKERFSAEFPKEGPSILRIQQVVRGDSAAYFCASSPSQGNTEAFFGQGTRLTVV.

The chain combines TRBV7-6 with TRBJ2-1; 14 nucleotides align to TRBD2. From germline, CDR1 is SGHVS and CDR2 FNYEAQ. The CDR3 is 17 amino acids. V lost 6 bases to trimming and J lost 0 bases; unmatched junction nucleotides: 4. The CDR3 spells CASSQGTSGSSYNEQFF. DNA of the CDR3: TGTGCCAGCAGTCAGGGGACTAGCGGGAGCTCCTACAATGAGCAGTTCTTC.

The sample holds a few counts of this clonotype. The genes are TRBV11-3 and TRBJ2-2, with D hard to call. Germline V gives CDR1 SGHNT, CDR2 YENEEA. V dropped 5 bases and J dropped 7 bases, with 8 bases sitting between them. This CDR3 contains 12 residues. The chain's CDR3 is CASSGRNGELFF. CDR3 nucleotide sequence: TGTGCCAGCAGCGGACGTAACGGGGAGCTGTTTTTT.

At least ten counts were recorded for this clonotype. This sequence joins TRBV10-3 and TRBJ1-2; tentatively, D is TRBD1 (5 bases). CDR1 ENHRY and CDR2 SYGVKD come from the germline V gene. The CDR3 is 11 residues long. The V and J ends lost 7 bases and 4 bases respectively, with 7 bases between them. In DNA form, the CDR3 reads TGTGCCATCAAGGGGAGCTATGGCTACACCTTC. Translated: CAIKGSYGYTF.

This rearrangement joins TRBV5-4 to TRBJ2-3, with 7 bases aligning to TRBD2. Germline trimming cut 0 bases from V and 0 bases from J; bases unmatched to any gene: 4. Germline V gives CDR1 SGHNT, CDR2 YYREEE (reference sequence). CDR3 length: 16 residues. The CDR3 loop is CASSLAGAGSTDTQYF. CDR3 bases: TGTGCCAGCAGCTTGGCCGGAGCGGGGAGCACAGATACGCAGTATTTT.

This clonotype was seen at least ten times. The chain carries TRBV7-2 and TRBJ2-3; D gene unclear. V shed 1 base and J shed 6 bases, with 14 bases lying between them. CDR3 length: 15 amino acids. CDR1 and CDR2 from the germline V gene are SGHTA and FQGNSA. CDR3 residues: CASSLEFRPLDTQYF. In nucleotides, the CDR3 is TGTGCCAGCAGCTTAGAGTTCAGACCGCTGGATACGCAGTATTTT.

This clonotype was detected only once. This chain connects TRBV6-5 to TRBJ1-4, with 11 bases fitting TRBD1. Germline CDR1 MNHEY, CDR2 SVGAGI. This CDR3 spans 19 amino acids. V gave up 0 bases and J gave up 7 bases; unmatched junction bases: 13. The CDR3 sequence: CASSYSHGTGGVWSEKLFF. CDR3 nucleotide sequence: TGTGCCAGCAGTTACTCTCACGGGACAGGGGGAGTTTGGAGTGAAAAACTGTTTTTT.

The table lists this clonotype with a few counts. The CDR3 DNA reads TGTGCCAGCAGATTAGTGGAGAGATACGAGCAGTACGTC. Residues: CASRLVERYEQYV. The chain links TRBV2 to TRBJ2-7; no definite D call. Germline V lookup: CDR1 SNHLY, CDR2 FYNNEI. V lost 6 bases, J lost 4 bases, and 13 bases lay in between. The CDR3 totals 13 residues.

This chain uses TRBV12-3 or TRBV12-4 with TRBJ2-5, with D maybe TRBD1 (6 bases). The CDR3 length is 15 residues. V was shortened by 7 bases and J by 2 bases, with 17 bases between the two germline ends. The chain's CDR3 is CASNGDTEIQETQYF. DNA for the CDR3: TGTGCCAGCAATGGGGACACGGAAATTCAAGAGACCCAGTACTTC.

CDR3 in amino acids: CASSPTGSQETQYF. In nucleotides, the CDR3 is TGTGCCAGCAGCCCGACCGGGTCTCAAGAGACCCAGTACTTC. The rearrangement links TRBV7-8 to TRBJ2-5; the D is unclear. The CDR3 extends over 14 amino acids. Germline V gene lookup returns CDR1 SGHVS and CDR2 FQNEAQ. The V and J ends lost 5 bases and 2 bases respectively, with 12 bases between them.

The chain employs TRBV15 and TRBJ1-2; D remains ambiguous. This CDR3 is 15 amino acids long. Germline loops: CDR1 LNHNV, CDR2 YYDKDF (reference sequence). V was trimmed by 0 bases and J by 7 bases, leaving 15 bases between them. The chain's CDR3 is CATSRDPSGVPGYTF. The CDR3 nucleotides are TGTGCCACCAGCAGAGATCCATCAGGTGTACCTGGCTACACCTTC.

The chain couples TRBV27 to TRBJ2-7, with D tentatively TRBD2 (6 bases). Germline V gives CDR1 MNHEY, CDR2 SMNVEV (reference sequence). Trimming took 5 bases from V and 0 from J, leaving 17 bases between them. This CDR3 spans 16 amino acids. The CDR3 DNA is TGTGCCAGCAGTCCCCCCCCCGGGCGGGGCTCCTACGAGCAGTACTTC. Its translation: CASSPPPGRGSYEQYF.

This clonotype has a handful of counts. CDR3 sequence reads: CATSAGQVYGYTF. In DNA, the CDR3 is TGTGCCACCAGTGCGGGACAGGTCTATGGCTACACCTTC. The V call is TRBV24-1, the J call TRBJ1-2, with 8 bases lining up with TRBD1. The CDR3 loop spans 13 amino acids. J gave up 4 bases and V 5 bases, and 2 bases lay outside the gene matches. Germline V CDR1 and CDR2: KGHDR, SFDVKD.

The chain is built from TRBV6-5 and TRBJ2-7; perhaps D is TRBD1 or TRBD2 (5 bases each). V lost 5 bases, J lost 5 bases, and 10 bases lay in between. The CDR3 length is 12 residues. CDR1 and CDR2 (germline): MNHEY, SVGAGI. CDR3: CASSGGSHEQYF. The CDR3 coding sequence is TGTGCCAGCAGTGGGGGTTCCCACGAGCAGTACTTC.

This clonotype occurred many times. The V call is TRBV7-9, the J call TRBJ1-3, with D possibly TRBD1 on 6 matching bases. Germline V gene data show CDR1 as SEHNR and CDR2 as FQNEAQ (reference sequence). Trimming shortened V by 3 bases and J by 7 bases, and 10 bases separated the two germline ends. CDR3 length equals 13 residues. The CDR3, as DNA: TGTGCCAGCAGCTTTGGGCAGGGGAACACCATATATTTT. Residues: CASSFGQGNTIYF.

The CDR3 DNA sequence: TGTGCCAGCAGCTTGGAAGGGCTAAGCTACGAGCAGTACGTC. Its protein is CASSLEGLSYEQYV. This chain joins TRBV5-6 and TRBJ2-7; D not resolved. Trimming stripped 0 bases from V and 3 bases from J, with 10 bases between. This CDR3 is 14 amino acids long. CDR1 is SGHDT and CDR2 is YYEEEE in the germline V gene.

This clonotype turned up a few times. The rearrangement links TRBV6-2 or TRBV6-3 to TRBJ1-1, with TRBD1 as a possible D gene (5 bases). Deletions cut 2 bases from V and 4 bases from J, with 20 bases between. The CDR3 contains 17 residues. Germline lookup yields CDR1 MNHEY and CDR2 SVGEGT. This chain's CDR3 is CASSYLRALWSGTEAFF. In DNA, the CDR3 is TGTGCCAGCAGTTACCTCAGGGCTCTCTGGAGCGGCACTGAAGCTTTCTTT.

This chain links TRBV7-2 with TRBJ1-3; 8 positions agree with TRBD1. The CDR3 sequence is 17 residues long. V shed 6 bases and J 0 bases; nucleotides not matched to a gene: 10. Germline CDR1 SGHTA, CDR2 FQGNSA. CDR3 nucleotide sequence: TGTGCCAGCAGACACTGGGACAGGCCAACCTCTGGAAACACCATATATTTT. Translated, it gives CASRHWDRPTSGNTIYF.

Only a few counts were recorded for this clonotype. The chain combines TRBV10-3 with TRBJ2-3; 9 bases align to TRBD2. Per the germline V gene, CDR1 is ENHRY and CDR2 is SYGVKD. After removal of 8 bases from V and 2 bases from J, the junction contained 8 bases not matched to a gene. The CDR3 length is 15 residues. The CDR3 region is CAISSGGSSTDTQYF. The CDR3, as DNA: TGTGCCATCTCGAGCGGGGGGAGTTCCACAGATACGCAGTATTTT.

This clonotype showed up just a few times. This chain uses TRBV3-1 with TRBJ2-1, with 10 bases that match TRBD2. This CDR3 spans 16 amino acids. V dropped 1 base and J dropped 7; count of bases not matched to a gene: 7. Germline-derived CDR1 and CDR2 are LGHDT and YNNKEL (reference sequence). The chain's CDR3 is CASSQGVAGGGNEQFF. The CDR3 DNA sequence: TGTGCCAGCAGCCAAGGGGTAGCGGGGGGCGGGAATGAGCAGTTCTTC.

The sample holds a few counts of this clonotype. V usage is TRBV5-4 and J usage is TRBJ2-5, with 11 bases that match TRBD2. V shed 4 bases and J 2 bases; nucleotides not matched to a gene: 4. Germline V lookup: CDR1 SGHNT, CDR2 YYREEE (reference sequence). The CDR3 runs to 15 residues. This chain's CDR3 is CASSQRLAGQETQYF. The DNA of the CDR3 is TGTGCCAGCAGCCAACGACTAGCGGGGCAAGAGACCCAGTACTTC.

The V and J genes are TRBV5-1 and TRBJ2-3; 7 bases line up with TRBD2. CDR3 length: 15 amino acids. The V gene's germline CDR1 is SGHRS and CDR2 YFSETQ. The J segment lost 0 bases and the V segment lost 4 bases, leaving 5 bases of the junction unmatched. The CDR3 is CASSIVGGSTDTQYF. The CDR3 DNA sequence: TGCGCCAGCAGCATCGTCGGGGGGAGCACAGATACGCAGTATTTT.

This clonotype was detected many times. The rearrangement links TRBV5-1 to TRBJ2-7; maybe TRBD1 (6 bases). The CDR3 loop spans 14 amino acids. Deletions cut 0 bases from V and 5 bases from J, with 12 bases between. Germline V gives CDR1 SGHRS, CDR2 YFSETQ. The CDR3, as DNA: TGCGCCAGCAGCTTGGGAGCAGGGGTAAACGAGCAGTACGTC. Its protein is CASSLGAGVNEQYV.

This clonotype was seen a handful of times. CDR3 residues: CASSAPGLAGGRAQETQYF. The CDR3 DNA follows: TGTGCCAGCAGCGCGCCGGGACTAGCGGGGGGCAGGGCCCAAGAGACCCAGTACTTC. The chain is built from TRBV5-4 and TRBJ2-5; 15 bases match TRBD2. The CDR3 is 19 amino acids. The germline V gene has CDR1 SGHNT and CDR2 YYREEE (reference sequence). Trimming took 4 bases from V and 1 from J; bases not matched to a gene: 11.